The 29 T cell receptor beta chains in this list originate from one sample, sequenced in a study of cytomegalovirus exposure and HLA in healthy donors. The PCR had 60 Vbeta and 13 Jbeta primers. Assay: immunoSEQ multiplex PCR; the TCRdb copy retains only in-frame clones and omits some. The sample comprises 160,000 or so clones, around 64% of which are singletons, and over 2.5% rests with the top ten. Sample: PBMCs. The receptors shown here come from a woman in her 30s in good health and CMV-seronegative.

The CDR3 sequence: CASSEWGASDTQYF. CDR3 nucleotide sequence: TGTGCCAGCAGTGAGTGGGGCGCGTCAGATACGCAGTATTTT. The chain combines TRBV2 with TRBJ2-3, with D perhaps matching TRBD1 (5 bases). CDR1 SNHLY and CDR2 FYNNEI come from the germline V gene. The CDR3 sequence is 14 residues long. Trimming removed 3 bases at V and 4 bases at J, with 11 bases between.

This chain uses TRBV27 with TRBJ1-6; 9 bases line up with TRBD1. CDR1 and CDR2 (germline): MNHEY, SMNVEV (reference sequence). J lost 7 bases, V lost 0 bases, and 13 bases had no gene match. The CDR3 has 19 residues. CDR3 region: CASSLSGTGTGFINSPLHF. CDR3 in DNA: TGTGCCAGCAGTTTATCGGGTACCGGGACAGGGTTTATAAATTCACCCCTCCACTTT.

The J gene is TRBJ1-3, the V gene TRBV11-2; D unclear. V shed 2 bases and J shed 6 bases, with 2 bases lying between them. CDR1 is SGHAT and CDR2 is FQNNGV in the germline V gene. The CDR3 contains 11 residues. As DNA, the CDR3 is TGTGCCAGCAGCTTACAAAACACCATATATTTT. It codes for CASSLQNTIYF.

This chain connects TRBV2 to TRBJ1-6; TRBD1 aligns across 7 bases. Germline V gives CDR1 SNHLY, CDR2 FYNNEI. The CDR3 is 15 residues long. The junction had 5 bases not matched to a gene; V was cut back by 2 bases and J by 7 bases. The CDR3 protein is CASSESRGENSPLHF. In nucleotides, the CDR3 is TGTGCCAGCAGTGAATCCAGGGGGGAGAATTCACCCCTCCACTTT.

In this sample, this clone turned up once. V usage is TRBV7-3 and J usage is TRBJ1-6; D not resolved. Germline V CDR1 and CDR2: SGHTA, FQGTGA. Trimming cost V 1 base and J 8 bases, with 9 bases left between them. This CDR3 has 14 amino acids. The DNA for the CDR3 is TGTGCCAGCAGCTTAAGGGCACGAGATTCACCCCTCCACTTT. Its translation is CASSLRARDSPLHF. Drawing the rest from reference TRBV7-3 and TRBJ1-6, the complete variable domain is GAGVSQTPSNKVTEKGKYVELRCDPISGHTALYWYRQSLGQGPEFLIYFQGTGAADDSGLPNDRFFAVRPEGSVSTLKIQRTERGDSAVYLCASSLRARDSPLHFGNGTRLTVT.

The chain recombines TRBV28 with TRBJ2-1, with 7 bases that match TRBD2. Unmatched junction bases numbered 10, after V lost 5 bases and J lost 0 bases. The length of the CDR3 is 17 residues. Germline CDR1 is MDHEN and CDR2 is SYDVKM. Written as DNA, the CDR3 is TGTGCCAGCAGTCCTTTCAGCGGGAAAAGCTCCTACAATGAGCAGTTCTTC. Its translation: CASSPFSGKSSYNEQFF.

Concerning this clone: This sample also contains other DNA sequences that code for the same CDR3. The CDR3 reads CASSLGQGMNTEAFF. The CDR3 DNA is TGTGCCAGCAGCCTGGGACAGGGGATGAACACTGAAGCTTTCTTT. The chain couples TRBV5-4 to TRBJ1-1; 10 positions agree with TRBD1. Trimming took 4 bases from V and 0 from J; bases not matched to a gene: 3. The length of the CDR3 is 15 residues. Germline CDR1 is SGHNT and CDR2 is YYREEE (reference sequence).

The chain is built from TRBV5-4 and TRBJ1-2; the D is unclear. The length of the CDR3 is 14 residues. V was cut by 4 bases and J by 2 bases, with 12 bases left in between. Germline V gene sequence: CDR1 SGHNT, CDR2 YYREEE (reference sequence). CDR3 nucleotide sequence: TGTGCCAGCAGCCCGGACGGACTGAACTATGGCTACACCTTC. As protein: CASSPDGLNYGYTF.

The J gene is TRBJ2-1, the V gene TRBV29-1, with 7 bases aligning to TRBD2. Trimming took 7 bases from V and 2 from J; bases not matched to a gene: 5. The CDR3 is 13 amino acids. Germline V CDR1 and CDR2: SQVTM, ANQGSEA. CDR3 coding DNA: TGCAGCGCCAAACTAGCGACCTACAATGAGCAGTTCTTC. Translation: CSAKLATYNEQFF.

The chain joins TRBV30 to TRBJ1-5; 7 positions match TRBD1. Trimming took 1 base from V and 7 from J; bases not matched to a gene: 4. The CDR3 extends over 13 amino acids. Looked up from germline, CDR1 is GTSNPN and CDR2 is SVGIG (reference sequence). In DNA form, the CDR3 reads TGTGCCTGGAGTGAAACAGGGGAGCAGCCCCAGCATTTT. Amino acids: CAWSETGEQPQHF.

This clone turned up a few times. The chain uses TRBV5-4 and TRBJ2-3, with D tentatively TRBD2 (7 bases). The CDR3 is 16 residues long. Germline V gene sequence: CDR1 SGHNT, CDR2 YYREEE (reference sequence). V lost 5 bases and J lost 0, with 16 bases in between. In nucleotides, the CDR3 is TGTGCCAGCAGAGGAGGGGGGGGCCTTAGCACAGATACGCAGTATTTT. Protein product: CASRGGGGLSTDTQYF.

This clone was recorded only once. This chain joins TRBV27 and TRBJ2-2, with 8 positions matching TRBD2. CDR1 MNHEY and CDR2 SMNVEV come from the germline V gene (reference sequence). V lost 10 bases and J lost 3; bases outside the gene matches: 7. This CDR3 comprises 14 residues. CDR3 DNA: TGTGCCACCATGCGGGGGGCCTACACCGGGGAGCTGTTTTTT. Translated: CATMRGAYTGELFF.

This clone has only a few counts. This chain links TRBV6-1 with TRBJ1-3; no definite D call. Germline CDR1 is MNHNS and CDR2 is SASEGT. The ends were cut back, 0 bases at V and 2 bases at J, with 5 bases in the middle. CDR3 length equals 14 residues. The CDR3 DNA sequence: TGTGCCAGCAGTGAAGCCATTCCTGGAAACACCATATATTTT. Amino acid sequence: CASSEAIPGNTIYF.

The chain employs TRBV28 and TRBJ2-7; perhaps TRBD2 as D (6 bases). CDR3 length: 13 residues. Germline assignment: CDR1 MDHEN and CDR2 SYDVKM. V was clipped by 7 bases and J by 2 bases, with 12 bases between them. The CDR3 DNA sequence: TGTGCCAGCACCCTTGGAGGGACCTACGAGCAGTACTTC. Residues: CASTLGGTYEQYF.

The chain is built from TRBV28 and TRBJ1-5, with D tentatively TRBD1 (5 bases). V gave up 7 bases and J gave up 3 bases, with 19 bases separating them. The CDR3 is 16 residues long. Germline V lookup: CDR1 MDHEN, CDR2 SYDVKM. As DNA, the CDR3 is TGTGCCAGCACCTTGGGAGACGGGGGAATCAATCAGCCCCAGCATTTT. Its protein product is CASTLGDGGINQPQHF.

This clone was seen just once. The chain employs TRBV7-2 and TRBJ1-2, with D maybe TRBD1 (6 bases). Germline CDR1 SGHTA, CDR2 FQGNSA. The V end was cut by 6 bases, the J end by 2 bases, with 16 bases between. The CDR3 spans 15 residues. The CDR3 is CASSRTALGNYGYTF. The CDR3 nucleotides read TGTGCCAGCAGTAGGACAGCTTTGGGAAACTATGGCTACACCTTC.

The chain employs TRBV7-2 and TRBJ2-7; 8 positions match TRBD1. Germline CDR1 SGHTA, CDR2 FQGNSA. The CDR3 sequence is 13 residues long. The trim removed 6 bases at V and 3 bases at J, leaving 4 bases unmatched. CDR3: CASSRQGFYEQYF. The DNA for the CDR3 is TGTGCCAGCAGTCGACAGGGGTTCTACGAGCAGTACTTC.

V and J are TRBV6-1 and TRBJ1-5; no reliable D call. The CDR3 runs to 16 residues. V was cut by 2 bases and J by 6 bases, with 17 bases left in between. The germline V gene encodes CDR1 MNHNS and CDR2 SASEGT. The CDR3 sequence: CASSEMAGGLPQPQHF. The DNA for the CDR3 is TGTGCCAGCAGTGAAATGGCAGGTGGTCTCCCTCAGCCCCAGCATTTT.

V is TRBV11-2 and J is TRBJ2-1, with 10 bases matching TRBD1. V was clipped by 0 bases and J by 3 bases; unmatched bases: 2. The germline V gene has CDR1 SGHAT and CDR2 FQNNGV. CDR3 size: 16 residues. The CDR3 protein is CASSLEGTGVYNEQFF. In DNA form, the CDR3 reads TGTGCCAGCAGCTTAGAAGGGACAGGGGTCTACAATGAGCAGTTCTTC.

CDR3 amino acids: CASGLGGYNEQFF. The CDR3 coding sequence is TGTGCCAGTGGCTTGGGGGGGTACAATGAGCAGTTCTTC. This chain links TRBV19 with TRBJ2-1, with 7 bases identical to TRBD2. V trimming: 8 bases; J trimming: 4 bases; junction bases outside the gene matches: 5. Germline V gene data show CDR1 as LNHDA and CDR2 as SQIVND (reference sequence). The CDR3 has 13 residues.

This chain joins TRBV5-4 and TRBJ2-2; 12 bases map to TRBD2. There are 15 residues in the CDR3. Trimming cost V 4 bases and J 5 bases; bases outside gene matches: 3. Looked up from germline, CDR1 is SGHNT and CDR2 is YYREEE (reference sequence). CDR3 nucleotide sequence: TGTGCCAGCAGCCCGGGGACTAGCGGGACCGGGGAGCTGTTTTTT. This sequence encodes CASSPGTSGTGELFF. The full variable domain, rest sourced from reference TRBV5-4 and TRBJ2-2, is ETGVTQSPTHLIKTRGQQVTLRCSSQSGHNTVSWYQQALGQGPQFIFQYYREEENGRGNFPPRFSGLQFPNYSSELNVNALELDDSALYLCASSPGTSGTGELFFGEGSRLTVL.

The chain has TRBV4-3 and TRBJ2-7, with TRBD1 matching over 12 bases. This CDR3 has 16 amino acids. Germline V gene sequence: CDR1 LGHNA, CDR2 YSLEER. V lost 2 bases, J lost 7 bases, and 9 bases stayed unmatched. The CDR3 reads CASSQSMGQGAGEQYF. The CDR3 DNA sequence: TGCGCCAGCAGCCAAAGTATGGGACAGGGGGCAGGAGAGCAGTACTTC.

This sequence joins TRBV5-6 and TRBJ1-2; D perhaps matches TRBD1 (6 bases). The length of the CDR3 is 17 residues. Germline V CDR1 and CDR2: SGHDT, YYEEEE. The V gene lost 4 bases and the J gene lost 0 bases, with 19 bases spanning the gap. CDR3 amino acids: CASSALNRVTSNYGYTF. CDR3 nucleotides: TGTGCCAGCAGCGCGCTGAACAGGGTTACTTCTAACTATGGCTACACCTTC.

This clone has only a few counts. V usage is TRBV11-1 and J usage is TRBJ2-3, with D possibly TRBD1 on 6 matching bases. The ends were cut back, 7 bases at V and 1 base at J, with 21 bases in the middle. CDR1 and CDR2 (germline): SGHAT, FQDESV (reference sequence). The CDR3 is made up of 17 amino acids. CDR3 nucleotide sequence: TGTGCCAGCACGGCGAAGGGACAAGGCCTGGGCACAGATACGCAGTATTTT. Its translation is CASTAKGQGLGTDTQYF.

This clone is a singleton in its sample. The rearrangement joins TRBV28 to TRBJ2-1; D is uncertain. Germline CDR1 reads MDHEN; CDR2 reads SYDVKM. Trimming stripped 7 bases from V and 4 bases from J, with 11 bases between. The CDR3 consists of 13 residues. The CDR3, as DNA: TGTGCCAGCAACGACTCAGAATACAATGAGCAGTTCTTC. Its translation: CASNDSEYNEQFF.

This CDR3 is CASSPPVRQNTEAFF. DNA of the CDR3: TGTGCCAGCTCACCACCGGTGAGGCAGAACACTGAAGCTTTCTTT. The chain is built from TRBV18 and TRBJ1-1; D call uncertain. Per the germline V gene, CDR1 is KGHSH and CDR2 is LQKENI. Between the trimmed V and J ends, which lost 0 bases and 1 base, there was a span of 9 bases. CDR3 length: 15 residues. The variable domain in full, completed from reference TRBV18 and TRBJ1-1, reads NAGVMQNPRHLVRRRGQEARLRCSPMKGHSHVYWYRQLPEEGLKFMVYLQKENIIDESGMPKERFSAEFPKEGPSILRIQQVVRGDSAAYFCASSPPVRQNTEAFFGQGTRLTVV.

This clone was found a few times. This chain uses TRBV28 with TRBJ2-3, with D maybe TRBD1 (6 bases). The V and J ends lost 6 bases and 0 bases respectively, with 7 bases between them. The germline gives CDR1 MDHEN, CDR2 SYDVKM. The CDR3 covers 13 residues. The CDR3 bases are TGTGCCAGCAGCACAGGGAGCACAGATACGCAGTATTTT. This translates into CASSTGSTDTQYF.

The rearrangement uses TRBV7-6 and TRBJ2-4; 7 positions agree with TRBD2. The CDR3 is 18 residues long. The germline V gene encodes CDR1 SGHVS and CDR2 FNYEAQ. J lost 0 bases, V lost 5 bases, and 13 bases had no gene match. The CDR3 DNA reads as TGTGCCAGCAGCCCGGGGGGAGGGGCCGCACTAGCCAAAAACATTCAGTACTTC. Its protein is CASSPGGGAALAKNIQYF.

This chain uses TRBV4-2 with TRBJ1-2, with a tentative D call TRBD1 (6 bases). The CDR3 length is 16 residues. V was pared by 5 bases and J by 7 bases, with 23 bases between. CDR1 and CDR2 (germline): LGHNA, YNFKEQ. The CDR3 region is CASSTFGGGPDGGYTF. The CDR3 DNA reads TGTGCCAGCAGCACGTTTGGGGGGGGGCCTGACGGTGGCTACACCTTC.